The 32 T cell receptor beta chains below all came from one sample that was sequenced in a study of blood T cells in healthy people across ages. Using a J-beta primer mix together with a sample-barcoded 5' primer, a second PCR was run for about 6 to 12 cycles. Each CDR3 protein gets one entry after TCRdb re-called the 5' RACE reads with MiXCR. The data contain 650,000 to 800,000 distinct CDR3 sequences, approximately 52% of them singletons. The sample was blood. The receptor source for this set is a woman of 80 years or more in good health.

This chain uses TRBV7-2 with TRBJ1-1, with D tentatively TRBD1 (5 bases). CDR1 and CDR2 from the germline V gene are SGHTA and FQGNSA. The ends were cut back, 5 bases at V and 5 bases at J, with 18 bases in the middle. This CDR3 is 15 amino acids long. DNA of the CDR3: TGTGCCAGCAGCCTCGCTCGTAGGGACGTAACTGAAGCTTTCTTT. Its protein is CASSLARRDVTEAFF.

This chain uses TRBV29-1 with TRBJ2-7, with D possibly being TRBD1 (5 bases). Trimming left V 4 bases short and J 2 bases short, with 9 bases between. This CDR3 comprises 12 residues. Germline loops: CDR1 SQVTM, CDR2 ANQGSEA. In DNA form, the CDR3 reads TGCAGCGTTGCACAGGAGACCTACGAGCAGTACTTC. This codes for CSVAQETYEQYF.

This chain uses TRBV7-8 with TRBJ1-5, with no clear D. From germline, CDR1 is SGHVS and CDR2 FQNEAQ. V was trimmed by 1 base and J by 2 bases, leaving 9 bases between them. The CDR3 has 15 residues. Here the CDR3 reads CASSLVWGGNQPQHF. The CDR3 DNA reads TGTGCCAGCAGCTTAGTATGGGGAGGCAATCAGCCCCAGCATTTT.

This clonotype was recorded at least ten times. The CDR3 is CASRTSGGDIQYF. For the CDR3, the DNA is TGTGCCAGCAGGACTAGCGGAGGGGACATTCAGTACTTC. V gene TRBV3-1 combines with J gene TRBJ2-4, with 9 bases identical to TRBD2. CDR1 and CDR2 from the germline V gene are LGHDT and YNNKEL (reference sequence). V lost 6 bases, J lost 8 bases, and 5 bases stayed unmatched. The CDR3 length is 13 residues.

The CDR3 DNA reads as TGTGCCATCAGGAGCCCAGGGAATCAGCCCCAGCATTTT. This codes for CAIRSPGNQPQHF. The V call is TRBV10-3, the J call TRBJ1-5; maybe TRBD1 (5 bases). V was clipped by 6 bases and J by 4 bases, with 10 bases between them. Per the germline V gene, CDR1 is ENHRY and CDR2 is SYGVKD. CDR3 length: 13 residues.

This clonotype was seen ten or more times. V usage is TRBV20-1 and J usage is TRBJ2-7, with D perhaps matching TRBD2 (5 bases). Germline CDR1 DFQATT, CDR2 SNEGSKA (reference sequence). The CDR3 length is 13 residues. Trimming took 7 bases from V and 0 from J, leaving 13 bases between them. DNA for the CDR3: TGCAGTGTGGGAGCACTTAGCTCCTACGAGCAGTACTTC. Its translation is CSVGALSSYEQYF.

This clonotype appeared a few times. The chain joins TRBV28 to TRBJ1-5, with 11 bases matching TRBD1. The CDR3 is 14 amino acids. After removal of 7 bases from V and 5 bases from J, the junction contained 4 bases not matched to a gene. Germline-derived CDR1 and CDR2 are MDHEN and SYDVKM. CDR3 DNA: TGTGCCAGCAACCGGGACAGGGGGTATCAGCCCCAGCATTTT. Translating it yields CASNRDRGYQPQHF.

This clonotype was detected only a few times. The rearrangement links TRBV5-6 to TRBJ1-4; no reliable D call. The germline gives CDR1 SGHDT, CDR2 YYEEEE. The length of the CDR3 is 14 residues. The ends were cut back, 2 bases at V and 5 bases at J, with 10 bases in the middle. In DNA form, the CDR3 reads TGTGCCAGCAGCTTAAAACCACCAAATGAAAAACTGTTTTTT. It specifies CASSLKPPNEKLFF.

J is TRBJ2-7 and V is TRBV14; tentative D call: TRBD2 (5 bases). V was clipped by 1 base and J by 7 bases, with 14 bases between them. In germline, CDR1 is SGHDN, CDR2 FVKESK. The CDR3 runs to 14 residues. CDR3 DNA sequence: TGTGCCAGCAGCCAAGTGCTGAACAGAGGGGAGCAGTACTTC. It codes for CASSQVLNRGEQYF.

For this clonotype: A clone one base away is much larger, so this may be a read error. V is TRBV12-3 or TRBV12-4 and J is TRBJ2-5; D might be TRBD1 (5 bases). The CDR3 is 13 residues long. V was pared by 6 bases and J by 2 bases, with 10 bases between. CDR3 bases: TGTGCCAGCAGGACAGATTATCAAGAGACCCAGTACTTC. Translating gives CASRTDYQETQYF.

The chain links TRBV5-1 to TRBJ1-5; D is perhaps TRBD1 (6 bases). This CDR3 has 14 residues. Trimming took 4 bases from V and 7 from J, leaving 15 bases between them. In germline, CDR1 is SGHRS, CDR2 YFSETQ. The CDR3: CASSNHRVRQPQHF. In DNA, the CDR3 is TGCGCCAGCAGCAATCACAGGGTGAGACAGCCCCAGCATTTT.

The gene calls are TRBV6-2 or TRBV6-3 and TRBJ2-4, with D uncertain. V gave up 2 bases and J gave up 0 bases, with 17 bases separating them. The length of the CDR3 is 18 residues. Germline values: CDR1 MNHEY, CDR2 SVGEGT. CDR3 in DNA: TGTGCCAGCAGTTACGCGCAGGCCCAGGCTTTAGCCAAAAACATTCAGTACTTC. Its protein is CASSYAQAQALAKNIQYF.

Turning to this clonotype: A read error may explain this, as a much larger clone is one base away. This sequence joins TRBV12-3 or TRBV12-4 and TRBJ2-1; D is unclear. Trimming removed 8 bases at V and 8 bases at J, with 7 bases between. The CDR3 covers 10 residues. The CDR3 sequence: CASVGDEQFF. The CDR3 DNA reads as TGTGCCAGCGTGGGCGATGAGCAGTTCTTC.

This clonotype was seen ten or more times. This sequence joins TRBV6-5 and TRBJ2-2, with 7 bases identical to TRBD1. The CDR3 contains 14 residues. V lost 10 bases and J lost 3; bases outside the gene matches: 8. Germline CDR1 MNHEY, CDR2 SVGAGI. The CDR3 DNA is TGTGCCACCCCACAGGGGTGGTACACCGGGGAGCTGTTTTTT. It specifies CATPQGWYTGELFF.

This clonotype has a count of ten or more. CDR3 in DNA: TGTGCCAGCAGCACACCCTACGAGCAGTACTTC. Protein sequence: CASSTPYEQYF. The chain uses TRBV28 and TRBJ2-7; D unclear. CDR1 and CDR2 (germline): MDHEN, SYDVKM. V was pared by 6 bases and J by 2 bases, with 5 bases between. The CDR3 is made up of 11 amino acids.

This clonotype was seen at least ten times. The V and J genes are TRBV6-6 and TRBJ2-2, with D maybe TRBD2 (6 bases). The germline gives CDR1 MNHNY, CDR2 SVGAGI (reference sequence). The CDR3 has 14 amino acids. The V end lost 10 bases, the J end lost 0 bases, and 12 bases lay between the germline ends. DNA for the CDR3: TGTGCCACCAACGGGGGTCCGAACACCGGGGAGCTGTTTTTT. As protein: CATNGGPNTGELFF.

A remark on this clonotype: Its ends do not fully match the called genes, so a read error is possible. The gene calls are TRBV4-2 and TRBJ2-5, with TRBD2 matching over 7 bases. CDR3 length: 14 residues. Germline V gene data show CDR1 as LGHNA and CDR2 as YNFKEQ. CDR3 loop: CASGQDFRAGEQYF. As DNA, the CDR3 is TGTGCCAGCGGCCAAGATTTCAGGGCGGGAGAGCAGTACTTC.

There are many counts of this clonotype. The chain combines TRBV27 with TRBJ2-7; D not resolved. Trimming cost V 3 bases and J 3 bases, with 12 bases left between them. This CDR3 is 14 amino acids long. Looked up from germline, CDR1 is MNHEY and CDR2 is SMNVEV (reference sequence). CDR3 sequence (DNA): TGTGCCAGCAGTTTGGTAGACGGTAGCTACGAGCAGTACTTC. It translates to CASSLVDGSYEQYF.

The CDR3 DNA sequence: TGCAGTGCTAGAGTGGGGCCGAACACCGGGGAGCTGTTTTTT. Translation gives CSARVGPNTGELFF. V gene TRBV20-1 combines with J gene TRBJ2-2; TRBD1 is a possible D gene (5 bases). The CDR3 is 14 amino acids. Looked up from germline, CDR1 is DFQATT and CDR2 is SNEGSKA (reference sequence). Trimming left V 1 base short and J 0 bases short, with 6 bases between.

V is TRBV21-1 and J is TRBJ2-7; the table's D call, TRBD1, has no DNA check behind it. TRBV21-1 has pseudogene status. CDR3 length: 17 amino acids. The CDR3, as DNA: TGTGCCAGCCCCCGGGACCGATCGCCCCAGGACTACTACGAGCAGTACTTC. Translation gives CASPRDRSPQDYYEQYF.

This rearrangement joins TRBV4-3 to TRBJ2-3, with D possibly being TRBD1 (5 bases). This CDR3 has 16 residues. Germline V lookup: CDR1 LGHNA, CDR2 YSLEER. V gave up 1 base and J gave up 1 base, with 12 bases separating them. The CDR3 loop reads CASSQARSRGTDTQYF. The CDR3 DNA reads as TGCGCCAGCAGCCAAGCCCGGAGCAGGGGCACAGATACGCAGTATTTT.

The V and J genes are TRBV6-6 and TRBJ1-1; 7 bases align to TRBD1. Trimming removed 5 bases from V and 0 bases from J; junction bases left unmatched: 6. Germline V gives CDR1 MNHNY, CDR2 SVGAGI (reference sequence). CDR3 length: 15 amino acids. CDR3: CASSTWDSLNTEAFF. Here the CDR3 DNA reads TGTGCCAGCAGTACCTGGGACAGCTTGAACACTGAAGCTTTCTTT.

This rearrangement joins TRBV7-2 to TRBJ2-7; 8 nucleotides match TRBD2. The CDR3 is 16 residues long. Per germline, CDR1 SGHTA and CDR2 FQGNSA. The ends lost 3 bases at V and 4 bases at J; junction bases unmatched: 11. This chain's CDR3 is CASSFRTGGGIYEQYF. CDR3 DNA: TGTGCCAGCAGCTTCAGAACCGGGGGGGGGATATACGAGCAGTACTTC.

This chain connects TRBV15 to TRBJ2-5; D is possibly TRBD1 (6 bases). The CDR3 totals 15 residues. V gave up 2 bases and J gave up 4 bases, with 14 bases separating them. The germline V gene encodes CDR1 LNHNV and CDR2 YYDKDF (reference sequence). The CDR3 DNA follows: TGTGCCACCAGCAGACGGACAGCCGCCTCAGAGACCCAGTACTTC. Its protein product is CATSRRTAASETQYF.

The J gene is TRBJ1-1, the V gene TRBV12-3 or TRBV12-4; D not resolved. The CDR3 runs to 14 residues. Trimming cost V 3 bases and J 3 bases, with 11 bases left between them. CDR3 sequence reads: CASSFGSLDTEAFF. In DNA, the CDR3 is TGTGCCAGCAGTTTTGGGTCTCTCGACACTGAAGCTTTCTTT.

The chain employs TRBV7-2 and TRBJ2-5; D is unclear. Trimming took 5 bases from V and 4 from J, leaving 14 bases between them. Per germline, CDR1 SGHTA and CDR2 FQGNSA. The CDR3 totals 14 residues. The CDR3 loop is CASSPLRARETQYF. The CDR3 bases are TGTGCCAGCAGCCCATTAAGGGCCCGAGAGACCCAGTACTTC.

V is TRBV3-1 and J is TRBJ1-2; D perhaps matches TRBD1 (5 bases). V lost 2 bases, J lost 1 base, and 11 bases lay in between. Germline V lookup: CDR1 LGHDT, CDR2 YNNKEL (reference sequence). There are 15 residues in the CDR3. The CDR3 here is CASSQRLGGNYGYTF. The CDR3 nucleotides read TGTGCCAGCAGCCAAAGACTCGGGGGTAACTATGGCTACACCTTC. The variable domain in full, completed from reference TRBV3-1 and TRBJ1-2, reads DTAVSQTPKYLVTQMGNDKSIKCEQNLGHDTMYWYKQDSKKFLKIMFSYNNKELIINETVPNRFSPKSPDKAHLNLHINSLELGDSAVYFCASSQRLGGNYGYTFGSGTRLTVV.

Concerning this clonotype: A much larger clone sits a single nucleotide away, making a read error possible. This chain joins TRBV7-9 and TRBJ1-2; D is unclear. V gave up 5 bases and J gave up 0 bases, with 7 bases separating them. Germline CDR1 is SEHNR and CDR2 is FQNEAQ (reference sequence). The CDR3 is made up of 13 amino acids. The CDR3 DNA reads TGTGCCAGCAGCCAACAACCTAACTATGGCTACACCTTC. Its protein is CASSQQPNYGYTF.

The V call is TRBV15, the J call TRBJ2-1, with a possible D match to TRBD1 (5 bases). The CDR3 extends over 13 amino acids. CDR1 LNHNV and CDR2 YYDKDF come from the germline V gene (reference sequence). V gave up 6 bases and J gave up 5 bases, with 11 bases separating them. CDR3 region: CATSSPGNNEQFF. The CDR3 DNA sequence: TGTGCCACCAGTTCGCCAGGGAACAATGAGCAGTTCTTC.

This chain joins TRBV29-1 and TRBJ2-5; either TRBD1 or TRBD2 may fit D (6 bases each). The CDR3 has 13 residues. Germline V gene sequence: CDR1 SQVTM, CDR2 ANQGSEA. V shed 5 bases and J shed 5 bases, with 15 bases lying between them. The CDR3 DNA sequence: TGCAGCGTTCTCACCGGGGGCGGCGAGACCCAGTACTTC. As protein: CSVLTGGGETQYF.

This clonotype was recorded at least ten times. The chain couples TRBV7-9 to TRBJ2-5; TRBD1 is a possible D gene (6 bases). With 7 bases removed from V and 5 bases from J, the gap between germline ends came to 17 bases. The CDR3 extends over 14 amino acids. CDR1 and CDR2 (germline): SEHNR, FQNEAQ (reference sequence). The CDR3 reads CASNTGIRQETQYF. DNA of the CDR3: TGTGCCAGCAACACAGGGATCCGCCAGGAGACCCAGTACTTC.

The rearrangement links TRBV11-2 to TRBJ2-4; D is ambiguous. CDR3 length: 15 amino acids. Germline lookup yields CDR1 SGHAT and CDR2 FQNNGV. The V end was cut by 5 bases, the J end by 3 bases, with 14 bases between. CDR3: CASSPRRVGKNIQYF. CDR3 coding DNA: TGTGCCAGCAGCCCCCGGAGAGTGGGCAAAAACATTCAGTACTTC.